Following are 3 T cell receptor beta chains from one sample sequenced in a study of T cells after posttransplantation cyclophosphamide. Clones were read by immunoSEQ multiplex PCR, and TCRdb kept only the in-frame ones, dropping some. This sample yields around 66,000 clones, of which roughly 93% are seen a single time; about 3% belongs to the top ten. What was sequenced was PBMCs. The receptors originated from a woman in her twenties or thirties in good health and a related stem cell transplant donor.

The chain has TRBV4-3 and TRBJ2-7; 9 bases align to TRBD1. This CDR3 spans 15 amino acids. V trimming: 4 bases; J trimming: 7 bases; junction bases outside the gene matches: 11. Germline loops: CDR1 LGHNA, CDR2 YSLEER. CDR3 amino acids: CASSRHRDREGEQYF. CDR3 coding DNA: TGCGCCAGCAGCCGCCACCGGGACAGGGAAGGGGAGCAGTACTTC.

This chain uses TRBV7-9 with TRBJ2-5; 8 bases are shared with TRBD1. J was trimmed by 5 bases and V by 2 bases; bases with no gene match: 10. In germline, CDR1 is SEHNR, CDR2 FQNEAQ (reference sequence). The CDR3 length is 16 residues. For the CDR3, the DNA is TGTGCCAGCAGCTTACCCAGGGGGCGAGCGGAGGAGACCCAGTACTTC. It encodes CASSLPRGRAEETQYF. Drawing the rest from reference TRBV7-9 and TRBJ2-5, the complete variable domain is DTGVSQNPRHKITKRGQNVTFRCDPISEHNRLYWYRQTLGQGPEFLTYFQNEAQLEKSRLLSDRFSAERPKGSFSTLEIQRTEQGDSAMYLCASSLPRGRAEETQYFGPGTRLLVL.

The chain combines TRBV5-6 with TRBJ1-1; D is uncertain. Germline CDR1 reads SGHDT; CDR2 reads YYEEEE. The CDR3 is made up of 13 amino acids. With 2 bases removed from V and 1 base from J, the gap between germline ends came to 6 bases. CDR3 loop: CASSLERNTEAFF. For the CDR3, the DNA is TGTGCCAGCAGCTTAGAAAGGAACACTGAAGCTTTCTTT.